These 24 T cell receptor beta chains share one sample of origin, sequenced in a study of blood T cell repertoires in COVID-19. The data were produced by immunoSEQ multiplex PCR, yet TCRdb's version contains in-frame clones alone and is incomplete. The data contain hundreds of thousands of clones, approximately 80% of them seen just once; the ten biggest clones take up less than 7.5%. Sequencing input: peripheral blood. These receptors were taken from a woman between 50 and 59 years old with acute or convalescent COVID-19.

Written as DNA, the CDR3 is TGTGCCAGCAGCGTAAGACTAGCGAGATCCTACGAGCAGTACTTC. It is translated as CASSVRLARSYEQYF. The rearrangement links TRBV7-8 to TRBJ2-7, with TRBD2 matching over 8 bases. With 5 bases clipped from V and 1 base from J, the junction kept 7 bases outside the gene matches. The CDR3 has 15 amino acids. Per germline, CDR1 SGHVS and CDR2 FQNEAQ.

The rearrangement links TRBV5-8 to TRBJ2-5, with D unresolved. Per germline, CDR1 SGHTS and CDR2 YDEGEE. The CDR3 runs 16 residues. For the CDR3, the DNA is TGTGACTCCAGCCCTGGCCGGGTGGGTCGCAAAGAGACCCAGTACTTC. This sequence encodes CDSSPGRVGRKETQYF.

The genes are TRBV28 and TRBJ2-6; D gene ambiguous. CDR1 MDHEN and CDR2 SYDVKM come from the germline V gene. This CDR3 has 13 amino acids. The V gene lost 8 bases and the J gene lost 0 bases, with 5 bases spanning the gap. For the CDR3, the DNA is TGTGCCAGCGCGTTCTCTGGGGCCAACGTCCTGACTTTC. It yields the protein CASAFSGANVLTF.

The chain recombines TRBV6-1 with TRBJ2-4, with TRBD2 matching over 9 bases. There are 15 residues in the CDR3. V shed 3 bases and J 7 bases; nucleotides not matched to a gene: 7. Germline lookup yields CDR1 MNHNS and CDR2 SASEGT. The CDR3 DNA reads TGTGCCAGCAGTGATAGCGGGGGCCGGGGGAACATTCAGTACTTC. This gives the protein CASSDSGGRGNIQYF.

The chain links TRBV14 to TRBJ1-1, with D unresolved. Trimming removed 3 bases at V and 1 base at J, with 12 bases between. Germline CDR1 SGHDN, CDR2 FVKESK. The length of the CDR3 is 15 residues. CDR3 amino acids: CASSQGIRGNTEAFF. The CDR3 DNA reads TGTGCCAGCAGCCAGGGGATTCGGGGGAACACTGAAGCTTTCTTT.

V usage is TRBV7-9 and J usage is TRBJ2-7; tentatively, D is TRBD2 (6 bases). The germline V and J ends were trimmed by 2 bases and 3 bases, with 17 bases remaining between them. The CDR3 spans 16 residues. Germline values: CDR1 SEHNR, CDR2 FQNEAQ (reference sequence). The CDR3 sequence: CASSLWGPGLVYEQYF. The CDR3 nucleotides read TGTGCCAGCAGCTTATGGGGTCCGGGACTGGTCTACGAGCAGTACTTC.

The rearrangement links TRBV7-9 to TRBJ2-3; D is possibly TRBD1 (6 bases). Germline V CDR1 and CDR2: SEHNR, FQNEAQ (reference sequence). This CDR3 is 17 amino acids long. Trimming pared 3 bases from V and 7 bases from J, leaving 23 bases between. CDR3 bases: TGTGCCAGCAGCTTCCCGATAACAGGGTCCGTAACTTATACGCAGTATTTT. Translation gives CASSFPITGSVTYTQYF.

The genes are TRBV5-4 and TRBJ2-2; D unclear. The germline CDR1 and CDR2 sequences are SGHNT and YYREEE (reference sequence). The CDR3 is made up of 15 amino acids. Trimming took off 0 bases at V and 0 bases at J, with 6 bases between the two ends. For the CDR3, the DNA is TGTGCCAGCAGCTTGGACAGCACGAACACCGGGGAGCTGTTTTTT. It specifies CASSLDSTNTGELFF.

The J gene is TRBJ1-5, the V gene TRBV12-3 or TRBV12-4; 7 bases are shared with TRBD1. CDR3 length: 13 amino acids. The V segment lost 6 bases and the J segment 7 bases; nucleotides outside the gene matches: 6. Written as DNA, the CDR3 is TGTGCCAGCAGGGGGGACAGATTCCAGCCCCAGCATTTT. Translating it yields CASRGDRFQPQHF.

The rearrangement links TRBV2 to TRBJ1-6; the D is unclear. The germline CDR1 and CDR2 sequences are SNHLY and FYNNEI. CDR3 size: 15 residues. V lost 4 bases and J lost 7, with 14 bases in between. The CDR3 loop reads CASSVDKPPNSPLHF. The CDR3 coding sequence is TGTGCCAGCAGTGTCGACAAGCCACCCAATTCACCCCTCCACTTT.

V gene TRBV29-1 combines with J gene TRBJ1-2; D is perhaps TRBD1 (6 bases). Germline CDR1 and CDR2: SQVTM and ANQGSEA. CDR3 size: 13 residues. Deletions cut 2 bases from V and 4 bases from J, with 11 bases between. The CDR3, as DNA: TGCAGCGTTGAAACAGGGTTAAGCTATGGCTACACCTTC. It is translated as CSVETGLSYGYTF.

The V and J genes are TRBV6-5 and TRBJ1-1, with 7 positions matching TRBD1. Germline V gives CDR1 MNHEY, CDR2 SVGAGI. Losses at the gene ends were 7 bases for V and 3 bases for J; bases not matched to a gene: 5. The CDR3 covers 13 residues. The CDR3 is CASTPTGDTEAFF. In DNA, the CDR3 is TGTGCCAGCACCCCTACAGGGGACACTGAAGCTTTCTTT.

The gene calls are TRBV24-1 and TRBJ2-3; 7 bases fit TRBD1. With 10 bases clipped from V and 2 bases from J, the junction kept 8 bases outside the gene matches. Germline loops: CDR1 KGHDR, CDR2 SFDVKD. CDR3 length: 14 amino acids. CDR3 region: CATKGQFLTDTQYF. Here the CDR3 DNA reads TGTGCCACAAAGGGACAGTTCCTCACAGATACGCAGTATTTT.

There are a few counts of this clone. The chain couples TRBV28 to TRBJ1-2; 9 nucleotides line up with TRBD1. The trim removed 4 bases at V and 4 bases at J, leaving 4 bases unmatched. The CDR3 has 14 residues. Germline V gene sequence: CDR1 MDHEN, CDR2 SYDVKM. CDR3 sequence reads: CASSSVQGAYGYTF. The CDR3 nucleotides read TGTGCCAGCAGTTCCGTACAGGGGGCCTATGGCTACACCTTC.

The chain is built from TRBV5-1 and TRBJ2-1, with 7 bases that match TRBD1. The V segment lost 4 bases and the J segment 5 bases; nucleotides outside the gene matches: 6. CDR3 size: 14 residues. Germline V gene data show CDR1 as SGHRS and CDR2 as YFSETQ. The CDR3 spells CASSPDRVHNEQFF. The CDR3 nucleotides are TGCGCCAGCAGCCCCGACAGGGTACACAATGAGCAGTTCTTC.

The CDR3 region has the DNA TGTGCCACTTTAGCGGGGGGGCCCCCAGATACGCAGTATTTT. Protein product: CATLAGGPPDTQYF. This rearrangement joins TRBV19 to TRBJ2-3, with 11 bases fitting TRBD2. The CDR3 spans 14 residues. V was clipped by 10 bases and J by 4 bases; unmatched bases: 7. Germline lookup yields CDR1 LNHDA and CDR2 SQIVND (reference sequence).

The V and J genes are TRBV4-2 and TRBJ1-1; D might be TRBD1 (6 bases). The length of the CDR3 is 15 residues. Trimming removed 1 base at V and 3 bases at J, with 12 bases between. Germline V gene lookup returns CDR1 LGHNA and CDR2 YNFKEQ. The CDR3 region is CASSQGQVGDTEAFF. In nucleotides, the CDR3 is TGTGCCAGCAGCCAAGGACAGGTAGGGGACACTGAAGCTTTCTTT.

The V gene is TRBV2, the J gene TRBJ2-5; maybe TRBD2 (6 bases). The CDR3 consists of 13 residues. CDR1 is SNHLY and CDR2 is FYNNEI in the germline V gene. The V gene lost 8 bases and the J gene lost 4 bases, with 14 bases spanning the gap. CDR3 nucleotide sequence: TGTGCCAGCGGGGGGAGGACGGTAGAGACCCAGTACTTC. Residues: CASGGRTVETQYF.

This clone was seen just once. The V and J genes are TRBV28 and TRBJ2-2; tentatively, D is TRBD2 (5 bases). CDR3 length: 13 residues. Germline CDR1 is MDHEN and CDR2 is SYDVKM. The CDR3: CGATGIFAGELFF. Here the CDR3 DNA reads TGTGGGGCCACGGGAATCTTCGCCGGGGAGCTGTTTTTT.

The chain combines TRBV7-9 with TRBJ2-7; 8 bases agree with TRBD1. The CDR3 length is 15 residues. CDR1 SEHNR and CDR2 FQNEAQ come from the germline V gene (reference sequence). V trimming: 0 bases; J trimming: 3 bases; junction bases outside the gene matches: 4. CDR3 in amino acids: CASSLATGAIYEQYF. CDR3 sequence (DNA): TGTGCCAGCAGCTTAGCGACAGGGGCCATCTACGAGCAGTACTTC.

The chain is built from TRBV28 and TRBJ1-2; TRBD1 agrees at 7 bases. Trimming removed 6 bases from V and 2 bases from J; junction bases left unmatched: 6. The CDR3 is 14 residues long. Germline V CDR1 and CDR2: MDHEN, SYDVKM. The CDR3 nucleotides are TGTGCCAGCAGCCCCGGGACAGCAAACTATGGCTACACCTTC. This sequence encodes CASSPGTANYGYTF.

This CDR3 is CASSIAVRRPSYNEQFF. CDR3 DNA sequence: TGTGCCAGTAGTATAGCCGTTAGGAGGCCCTCCTACAATGAGCAGTTCTTC. This chain uses TRBV19 with TRBJ2-1, with D possibly being TRBD2 (5 bases). Germline values: CDR1 LNHDA, CDR2 SQIVND (reference sequence). The CDR3 consists of 17 residues. Trimming stripped 1 base from V and 0 bases from J, with 13 bases between.

This clone was seen once. The gene calls are TRBV28 and TRBJ1-1, with 9 nucleotides matching TRBD1. Trimming took 5 bases from V and 8 from J; bases not matched to a gene: 15. The CDR3 sequence is 16 residues long. Germline V gene lookup returns CDR1 MDHEN and CDR2 SYDVKM. The DNA for the CDR3 is TGTGCCAGCAGTACAAACAGGGGGCAGGGGCGGCAAGAAGCTTTCTTT. Its protein product is CASSTNRGQGRQEAFF.

The chain uses TRBV28 and TRBJ2-6, with 7 nucleotides matching TRBD1. Germline V gene sequence: CDR1 MDHEN, CDR2 SYDVKM. This CDR3 contains 18 residues. Germline trimming cut 6 bases from V and 1 base from J; bases unmatched to any gene: 12. CDR3 in amino acids: CASRRSGTVDSGANVLTF. The CDR3 coding sequence is TGTGCCAGCAGGAGATCCGGGACAGTCGATTCTGGGGCCAACGTCCTGACTTTC.